Reported below is one TCR beta chain. Its specificity is unknown. Per germline, CDR1 LNHNV and CDR2 YYDKDF (reference sequence). After removal of 0 bases from V and 2 bases from J, the junction contained 3 bases not matched to a gene. The CDR3 runs to 16 residues. The sample comes from a study of somatic mutations in cytotoxic T cells in rheumatoid arthritis. Study results and caveats: No significant CD8+ T-cell clonality difference was found between rheumatoid arthritis patients and age-matched controls. Some patients, about an eighth of the roughly 65, had a largest CD8+ clone that exceeded 20% of CD8+ cells.

Per the original methods: Among patient CD8+ clones larger than 1%, matches to published virus-specific TCRB sequences were rare. The protocol was immunoSEQ multiplex PCR, while the TCRdb copy is restricted to in-frame clones and leaves out a portion. Clone size and the V and J calls come from that table; the DNA yielded D and trimming. Among roughly 18,000 clones, around 86% were seen once, and the ten largest hold approximately 9.9%. V usage is TRBV15 and J usage is TRBJ1-1; 10 bases align to TRBD1. The sequenced material came from CD8+ T cells sorted from blood. The clonotype comes from a man aged 18 to 29 with rheumatoid arthritis. The CDR3 coding sequence is TGTGCCACCAGCAGAGATCGGGACAGGGGAAACACTGAAGCTTTCTTT. As protein: CATSRDRDRGNTEAFF.